This T cell receptor (beta chain) was retrieved from a study of T-cell reconstitution after alpha-beta-depleted transplantation in children. For TCRbeta, the library was prepared with unique molecular identifiers. TCRdb passed the PCR reads through MiXCR, listing each CDR3 protein once. The data contain around 700,000 distinct CDR3 sequences, around 13% of them singletons. The origin of this receptor is a girl aged 2 to 10 with congenital amegakaryocytic thrombocytopenia, due to receive a stem cell transplant. The source material was PBMCs, sampled before TCRalphabeta/CD19-depleted stem cell transplant.

CDR3 DNA: TGTGCCACCAGCAGGACTAGGATGGATACGCAGTATTTT. Protein: CATSRTRMDTQYF. The chain employs TRBV15 and TRBJ2-3, with D tentatively TRBD2 (6 bases). V was shortened by 3 bases and J by 6 bases, with 10 bases between the two germline ends. The CDR3 loop spans 13 amino acids. CDR1 and CDR2 from the germline V gene are LNHNV and YYDKDF (reference sequence).